The 2 T cell receptor beta chains listed next were all sequenced from one sample in a study of blood T cell repertoires in COVID-19 (dated by TCRdb to 2019 to 2021). The library was obtained by the immunoSEQ multiplex PCR assay. The table comes from immuneACCESS by way of TCRdb, which keeps in-frame sequences with V and J called. Part of the clones is missing from these tables; in studies checked, under half for an unresolved V gene and the rest for unknown reasons. This sample is represented by over 60,000 clones; under 95% of them were singletons. The top ten clonotypes cover about 1.3% of the sample. The sample consisted of peripheral blood. These receptors were collected from a man aged 55 to 70 with acute or convalescent COVID-19.

Comments on this clone: Additional DNA sequences in this sample encode the identical CDR3. The V gene is TRBV20-1, the J gene TRBJ1-1; D gene uncertain. V gave up 3 bases and J gave up 6 bases, with 8 bases separating them. Germline loops: CDR1 DFQATT, CDR2 SNEGSKA (reference sequence). The CDR3 runs 11 residues. DNA for the CDR3: TGCAGTGCTAGCCGACAAGCTGAAGCTTTCTTT. As protein: CSASRQAEAFF.

This chain's CDR3 is CASSTHRGEQYF. CDR3 sequence (DNA): TGTGCCAGCAGCACACACAGGGGTGAGCAGTACTTC. This chain joins TRBV5-6 and TRBJ2-7; 7 positions match TRBD1. V lost 4 bases to trimming and J lost 7 bases; unmatched junction nucleotides: 5. The CDR3 runs to 12 residues. CDR1 is SGHDT, CDR2 YYEEEE, per germline. Based on the CDR3 plus reference TRBV5-6 and TRBJ2-7, the full variable domain is DAGVTQSPTHLIKTRGQQVTLRCSPKSGHDTVSWYQQALGQGPQFIFQYYEEEERQRGNFPDRFSGHQFPNYSSELNVNALLLGDSALYLCASSTHRGEQYFGPGTRLTVT.